This T cell receptor beta chain was sequenced in a study of beta chain features in type 1 diabetes. Looking at the study overall: Sorted cells examined across all samples numbered some 98 million. Study-level findings and limits: More deletions and fewer insertions at VDJ junctions were found in patients with type 1 diabetes.

As regards this clone: Its antigen remains unidentified.

Expressed TCRB transcripts were sequenced after all isolated RNA was converted to cDNA. TCRdb's table, derived via immunoSEQ multiplex PCR, lists solely in-frame clones and lacks some. Here the sample spans 970,000 or so clones, roughly 15% being singletons. By way of CD45RO/CCR7/CD25/CD127/CD95/CD27, the CD4+ regulatory, stem cell-like memory, central memory and naive cells were sorted. Sorted populations were all over 95% pure. V trimming: 4 bases; J trimming: 2 bases; junction bases outside the gene matches: 11. Germline V gene lookup returns CDR1 MDHEN and CDR2 SYDVKM. CDR3 length: 16 amino acids.

The genes are TRBV28 and TRBJ2-7; 7 nucleotides align to TRBD2. The clonotype was recovered from a woman aged 18-29 years in good health. Sequenced sample: naive CD4+ T cells from blood. The CDR3 loop reads CASSSPPAGRAYEQYF. Written as DNA, the CDR3 is TGTGCCAGCAGTTCTCCCCCAGCGGGGAGGGCCTACGAGCAGTACTTC.